A selection of T cell receptor beta chains follows, all from one sample in a study of Ad26.COV2.S vaccination and SARS-CoV-2 variants. The assay was immunoSEQ multiplex PCR, and TCRdb's table has in-frame clones only and misses some. The sample comprises hundreds of thousands of clones, 80% to 90% of which are singletons, and around 3% rests with the top ten. The sequenced sample was peripheral blood, obtained in a trial of Ad26.COV2.S vaccine versus placebo. These receptors were taken from a person aged 18 to 59 who received the Ad26.COV2.S COVID-19 vaccine or a placebo. Each CDR3 is given with its conserved first and last residue. A D gene is named only where the DNA matches it firmly. The size of a clone is reported for some rows only, either as once, few or many, or as a class for expanded clones.

>once|TRBJ2-7|TRBV5-4|TRBD1
CASSSNRQGAQVYEQYF
TGTGCCAGCAGCTCAAATCGACAGGGGGCACAGGTCTACGAGCAGTACTTC
>NA|TRBJ1-2|TRBV2|TRBD1
CASSEAAGGNYGHTF
TGTGCCAGCAGTGAAGCCGCAGGGGGCAACTATGGCCACACCTTC
>NA|TRBJ1-1|TRBV28|NA
CASSKRPENTEAFF
TGTGCCAGCAGCAAAAGACCAGAGAACACTGAAGCTTTCTTT
>NA|TRBJ1-4|TRBV7-9|NA
CASSPQLATNEKLFF
TGTGCCAGCAGCCCCCAACTAGCAACTAATGAAAAACTGTTTTTT
>few|TRBJ1-1|TRBV15|TRBD1
CATSRPGGQGMNTEAFF
TGTGCCACCAGCCGTCCCGGAGGACAGGGCATGAACACTGAAGCTTTCTTT
>NA|TRBJ2-7|TRBV6-5|TRBD2
CASSPPGSGREEQYF
TGTGCCAGCAGCCCCCCGGGGAGCGGGAGGGAAGAGCAGTACTTC
>NA|TRBJ2-7|TRBV5-4|TRBD1
CASSFGQGAREQYF
TGTGCCAGCAGCTTTGGGCAGGGGGCAAGGGAGCAGTACTTC
>once|TRBJ1-2|TRBV28|NA
CASSLRGRMGYGYTF
TGTGCCAGCAGTTTACGGGGACGGATGGGATATGGCTACACCTTC
>NA|TRBJ2-5|TRBV28|NA
CASRTIGERTQYF
TGTGCCAGCAGGACCATCGGGGAGAGGACCCAGTACTTC
>NA|TRBJ2-1|TRBV5-1|NA
CASSLDALGNNEQFF
TGCGCCAGCAGCCTCGACGCCTTGGGGAACAATGAGCAGTTCTTC
>NA|TRBJ2-3|TRBV7-8|NA
CASSRTDTQYF
TGTGCCAGCAGCCGGACAGATACGCAGTATTTT
>NA|TRBJ1-6|TRBV19|NA
CASSLGRQADYNSPLHF
TGTGCCAGTAGCTTGGGGCGCCAGGCAGACTATAATTCACCCCTCCACTTT
>once|TRBJ2-7|TRBV20-1|NA
CSAPTRYEQYF
TGCAGTGCTCCGACGCGCTACGAGCAGTACTTC
>NA|TRBJ1-6|TRBV4-2|NA
CASSQDQAGLLLSPLHF
TGTGCCAGCAGCCAAGATCAAGCAGGCCTTCTACTTTCACCCCTCCACTTT
>NA|TRBJ1-5|TRBV30|TRBD1
CAWSEGGDRNQPQHF
TGTGCCTGGAGTGAAGGGGGGGACAGGAATCAGCCCCAGCATTTT
>once|TRBJ1-3|TRBV19|NA
CASSIIGTGSGNTIYF
TGTGCCAGTAGTATAATAGGCACAGGCTCTGGAAACACCATATATTTT
>NA|TRBJ2-1|TRBV12-3/TRBV12-4|NA
CASSRGQNEQFF
TGTGCCAGCAGCCGAGGACAGAATGAGCAGTTCTTC
>NA|TRBJ2-7|TRBV23-1|NA
CASSPMRTASSYEQYF
TGCGCCAGCAGTCCCATGAGGACAGCCAGCTCCTACGAGCAGTACTTC
>NA|TRBJ1-4|TRBV7-6|NA
CASSLAGSTNEKLFF
TGTGCCAGCAGCTTAGCGGGCTCAACTAATGAAAAACTGTTTTTT
>NA|TRBJ1-5|TRBV3-1/TRBV3-2|NA
CASSQGHSNQPQHF
TGTGCCAGCAGCCAAGGGCACAGCAATCAGCCCCAGCATTTT
>NA|TRBJ2-4|TRBV6-7|TRBD1
CASKPGQGVAAKNIQYF
TGTGCCAGCAAACCGGGACAGGGGGTCGCAGCCAAAAACATTCAGTACTTC
>NA|TRBJ1-1|TRBV3-1/TRBV3-2|NA
CASSGGRGGTEAFF
TGTGCCAGCAGCGGAGGCAGGGGAGGGACTGAAGCTTTCTTT
>once|TRBJ2-7|TRBV18|NA
CASSPERDSSYEQYF
TGTGCCAGCTCACCAGAGAGGGATTCCTCCTACGAGCAGTACTTC
>NA|TRBJ1-4|TRBV14|NA
CASSQDPGPGAEATNEKLFF
TGTGCCAGCAGCCAAGATCCAGGGCCAGGGGCAGAAGCAACTAATGAAAAACTGTTTTTT
>NA|TRBJ1-1|TRBV25-1|NA
CASSESGDLNTEAFF
TGTGCCAGCAGTGAATCGGGGGACTTGAACACTGAAGCTTTCTTT
>NA|TRBJ2-1|TRBV5-1|NA
CASSLATFSYNEQFF
TGCGCCAGCAGCTTGGCCACTTTCTCCTACAATGAGCAGTTCTTC
>NA|TRBJ2-1|TRBV7-9|TRBD1
CASSFTTGTGGSTAFF
TGTGCCAGCAGTTTTACAACCGGGACAGGGGGCTCCACGGCGTTCTTC
>NA|TRBJ2-4|TRBV5-1|NA
CASSRDTLKDKNIQYF
TGCGCCAGCAGCAGAGACACCCTTAAGGACAAAAACATTCAGTACTTC